The rows below give T cell receptor beta chains drawn from one sample of a study of T cells in Graves' hyperthyroidism and ophthalmopathy. TCRdb fed the multiplex PCR reads into MiXCR, producing one record per CDR3 protein. The data show about 500,000 distinct CDR3 sequences, with about 46% seen just once and roughly 45% held by the top ten. Sequencing was done on a sample of peripheral blood or thyroid tissue (not recorded which). The receptor source for this set is an adult woman with Graves' disease, either hyperthyroidism or ophthalmopathy (not recorded which). Each CDR3 is given with its conserved first and last residue. The D gene is left open where the match is weak. The size entry is marked missing in some rows and otherwise reads once, few, many or a size class.

9	once	-	TRBV7-8	TRBJ2-7	TGTGCCAGCAGACCCGGGCAGTACTTC	CASRPGQYF
15	-	-	TRBV7-2	TRBJ2-5	TGTGCCAGCAGCTTAGGCCCAGAGAACCGAGAGACCCAGTACTTC	CASSLGPENRETQYF
13	-	-	TRBV24-1	TRBJ2-7	TGTGCCACCAGTGACGGGGGAAGGGGCGAGCAGTACTTC	CATSDGGRGEQYF
15	-	TRBD1	TRBV7-2	TRBJ2-2	TGTGCCAGCAGACAGGGGGCCGCGAACACCGGGGAGCTGTTTTTT	CASRQGAANTGELFF
16	many	-	TRBV4-2	TRBJ1-4	TGTGCCAGCAGCCGATCCACGGCCCCAACTAATGAAAAACTGTTTTTT	CASSRSTAPTNEKLFF
16	-	TRBD2	TRBV6-6	TRBJ2-2	TGTGCCAGCAGTCCAGCGGGAGTGGGGCACACCGGGGAGCTGTTTTTT	CASSPAGVGHTGELFF
15	many	TRBD1	TRBV7-2	TRBJ1-5	TGTGCCAGCAGCTTCTCGGGACAGAGTTATCAGCCCCAGCATTTT	CASSFSGQSYQPQHF
14	-	-	TRBV5-1	TRBJ1-1	TGCGCCAGCAGCTACTCCCCAGGGGTCACTGAAGCTTTCTTT	CASSYSPGVTEAFF
15	many	-	TRBV2	TRBJ2-5	TGTGCCAGTCTCCTTGGGGGGGCCTACCAAGAGACCCAGTACTTC	CASLLGGAYQETQYF
13	-	-	TRBV10-3	TRBJ2-5	TGTGCCAGCGCAGGGGACTTCCAAGAGACCCAGTACTTC	CASAGDFQETQYF
10	-	-	TRBV7-2	TRBJ1-1	TGTGCTAGCCTGAACACTGAAGCTTTCTTT	CASLNTEAFF
14	many	TRBD1	TRBV6-2/TRBV6-3	TRBJ1-5	TGTGCCAGCACCTCGGGACAGTTTAATCAGCCCCAGCATTTT	CASTSGQFNQPQHF
14	-	-	TRBV10-2	TRBJ2-5	TGCGCCAGCAGCATCCTACAGGGGAGGGAGACCCAGTACTTC	CASSILQGRETQYF
18	few	TRBD2	TRBV7-8	TRBJ2-2	TGTGCCAGCACCATATACGGTGCGGCTAGCGGGAGCACCGGGGAGCTGTTTTTT	CASTIYGAASGSTGELFF
14	many	TRBD2	TRBV7-3	TRBJ2-5	TGTGCCAGCAGCTTTAGCGGGAGGGCGGAGACCCAGTACTTC	CASSFSGRAETQYF
14	few	-	TRBV12-3/TRBV12-4	TRBJ2-7	TGTGCCAGCAGTCGGCCTAGCGTCACCTACGAGCAGTACTTC	CASSRPSVTYEQYF
15	few	-	TRBV15	TRBJ1-6	TGTGCCACCAGCAGCCCACAGGGTAATAATTCACCCCTCCACTTT	CATSSPQGNNSPLHF
14	-	-	TRBV5-1	TRBJ2-5	TGCGCCAGCAGCCCGCTGGGGCTTCAAGAGGCCCAGTACTTC	CASSPLGLQEAQYF
14	-	-	TRBV15	TRBJ2-2	TGTGCCACCGGACCGGCCTTAAACACCGGGGAGCTGTTTTTT	CATGPALNTGELFF
13	-	TRBD1	TRBV29-1	TRBJ1-2	TGCAGCGTTGGGGACAGGGGAATCTATGGCTACACCTTC	CSVGDRGIYGYTF
15	many	TRBD1	TRBV20-1	TRBJ1-6	TGCAGTGCTAGACCCGCGACAGGGGGAAATTCACCCCTCCACTTT	CSARPATGGNSPLHF
15	-	TRBD2	TRBV5-1	TRBJ2-5	TGCGCCAGCAAACTAAGCGGGACCTATTCAGAGACCCAGTACTTC	CASKLSGTYSETQYF
13	few	-	TRBV29-1	TRBJ1-3	TGCAGCGCCTGGGCAGGGGCTGGAAACACCATATATTTT	CSAWAGAGNTIYF
15	-	-	TRBV7-2	TRBJ2-2	TGTGCCAGCAGCCCCATCAGGGCACACACCGGGGAGCTGTTTTTT	CASSPIRAHTGELFF
17	-	-	TRBV12-3/TRBV12-4	TRBJ2-5	TGTGCCAGCAGTGGGTACCCAGGACGGAGGGTAGAGGAGACCCAGTACTTC	CASSGYPGRRVEETQYF
13	-	-	TRBV2	TRBJ2-7	TGTGCCAGCAGTGGGGGGGCCGCCTACGAGCAGTACTTC	CASSGGAAYEQYF
15	many	-	TRBV11-2	TRBJ2-2	TGTGCCAGCAGCCTATCCCCTAGCGTTACCGGGGAGCTGTTTTTT	CASSLSPSVTGELFF
15	-	-	TRBV6-1	TRBJ2-7	TGTGCCAGCAGTGAAAAGGGAAGCGGGCGCTACGAGCAGTACTTC	CASSEKGSGRYEQYF
15	-	-	TRBV2	TRBJ1-2	TGTGCCAGCAGTGAAGCTGGGGGTTCCGGCTATGGCTACACCTTC	CASSEAGGSGYGYTF
15	-	-	TRBV9	TRBJ2-6	TGTGCCAGCAGCCAGGTAGACTCTGGGGCCAACGTCCTGACTTTC	CASSQVDSGANVLTF
17	many	-	TRBV6-1	TRBJ1-1	TGTGCCAGCAAAAGAGGTCGGGCCTCAGGAATGAACACTGAAGCTTTCTTT	CASKRGRASGMNTEAFF
15	-	-	TRBV2	TRBJ2-2	TGTGCCAGCAGTGAAAACGGGCTCAACACCGGGGAGCTGTACTTC	CASSENGLNTGELYF
13	-	-	TRBV7-8	TRBJ2-7	TGTGCCAGCAGCTTAGAGGGTCTCTACGAGCAGTACTTC	CASSLEGLYEQYF
14	many	-	TRBV12-3/TRBV12-4	TRBJ1-2	TGTGCCAGCAGTTTAGGAGGGGCAGGGTATGGCTACACCTTC	CASSLGGAGYGYTF
15	few	-	TRBV7-2	TRBJ2-7	TGTGCCAGCAGTTATTCGGAGGAAGGGGGATACGAGCAGTACTTC	CASSYSEEGGYEQYF
15	-	-	TRBV7-2	TRBJ2-7	TGTGCCAGCAGCGACACTTTGTGGGGCGTCTACGAGCAGTACTTC	CASSDTLWGVYEQYF
14	-	-	TRBV10-3	TRBJ1-6	TGTGCCATCAGGGGAGGACGATCAGGTTCACCCCTCCACTTT	CAIRGGRSGSPLHF
14	-	TRBD1	TRBV29-1	TRBJ1-4	TGCAGCGTTGAAGGGACAGGGATGGGGGAAAAACTGTTTTTT	CSVEGTGMGEKLFF
15	-	TRBD2	TRBV5-4	TRBJ2-5	TGTGCCAGCAGACGAATGACAGCGGGACAAGAGACCCAGTACTTC	CASRRMTAGQETQYF
12	-	TRBD1	TRBV7-9	TRBJ1-5	TGTGCCAGCAGGACAGGGAGCCAGCCCCAGCATTTT	CASRTGSQPQHF
13	-	-	TRBV6-6	TRBJ2-1	TGTGCCAGCAGTCCACCCGGTGGGGCTGAGCAGTTCTTC	CASSPPGGAEQFF
13	many	-	TRBV20-1	TRBJ1-6	TGCAGTGCTAGGCCAGGGGTTAATTCACCCCTCCACTTT	CSARPGVNSPLHF
15	many	-	TRBV24-1	TRBJ1-3	TGTGCCACCAGTGATTCGTCCTCCTCTGGAAACACCATATATTTT	CATSDSSSSGNTIYF
16	many	-	TRBV19	TRBJ1-5	TGTGCCAGTAGTATAGGACAGTACGTGATCAATCAGCCCCAGCATTTT	CASSIGQYVINQPQHF
16	many	-	TRBV13	TRBJ1-3	TGTGCCAGCAGCTCCCGGGGTGGGAGCTCTGGAAACACCATATATTTT	CASSSRGGSSGNTIYF
14	-	-	TRBV14	TRBJ1-6	TGTGCCAGCAGCCAAACAGTCTATAATTCACCCCTCCACTTT	CASSQTVYNSPLHF
18	many	-	TRBV4-3	TRBJ1-6	TGCGCCAGCAGCCAAGACCCACCGGGGAGCTCCTATAATTCACCCCTCCACTTT	CASSQDPPGSSYNSPLHF
13	few	-	TRBV19	TRBJ2-3	TGTGCCAGTAGTATCCGGAGGACAGATACGCAGTATTTT	CASSIRRTDTQYF
14	-	-	TRBV29-1	TRBJ2-3	TGCGGCGTTGAATCGGCAAGTAGCACAGATACGCAGTATTTT	CGVESASSTDTQYF